This passage covers 29 T cell receptor beta chains from one sample sequenced in a study of T cell responses to AZD1222 COVID-19 vaccine. Assay: immunoSEQ multiplex PCR; the TCRdb copy retains only in-frame clones and omits some. This sample carries 150,000 to 200,000 clones, about 91% of them seen once, and the ten largest clones take about 7.2%. Here the sequenced sample was peripheral blood, taken on day 0 of AZD1222 vaccination. These receptors were obtained from an adult in good health.

The genes are TRBV7-2 and TRBJ1-5; tentatively, D is TRBD1 (6 bases). Per germline, CDR1 SGHTA and CDR2 FQGNSA. The CDR3 loop spans 15 amino acids. With 5 bases removed from V and 0 bases from J, the gap between germline ends came to 11 bases. The CDR3 loop reads CASSSTGRSNQPQHF. In nucleotides, the CDR3 is TGTGCCAGCAGCAGTACAGGGCGTAGCAATCAGCCCCAGCATTTT.

This chain connects TRBV6-2 or TRBV6-3 to TRBJ1-2; no clear D gene. Germline V CDR1 and CDR2: MNHEY, SVGEGT. Trimming stripped 2 bases from V and 4 bases from J, with 8 bases between. The CDR3 contains 13 residues. The CDR3 DNA is TGTGCCAGCAGTTACAGCAGGATCTATGGCTACACCTTC. It is translated as CASSYSRIYGYTF.

The rearrangement uses TRBV3-1 (or the pseudogene TRBV3-2) and TRBJ2-5; no clear D gene. CDR1 is LGHDT and CDR2 is YNNKEL in the germline V gene (reference sequence). V shed 5 bases and J shed 1 base, with 11 bases lying between them. The CDR3 is 14 amino acids. The CDR3 spells CASSSSGTQETQYF. In nucleotides, the CDR3 is TGTGCCAGCAGCTCCTCAGGCACCCAAGAGACCCAGTACTTC.

This rearrangement joins TRBV12-3 or TRBV12-4 to TRBJ1-1; D unclear. V was shortened by 3 bases and J by 4 bases, with 9 bases between the two germline ends. The CDR3 covers 13 residues. The DNA of the CDR3 is TGTGCCAGCAGTTTTGGAGCGAGCACTGAAGCTTTCTTT. Protein product: CASSFGASTEAFF.

V usage is TRBV5-4 and J usage is TRBJ2-5; D gene uncertain. This CDR3 contains 13 residues. Germline values: CDR1 SGHNT, CDR2 YYREEE (reference sequence). Trimming cost V 1 base and J 2 bases, with 6 bases left between them. This CDR3 is CASSLLRQETQYF. The CDR3, as DNA: TGTGCCAGCAGCTTGTTGCGGCAAGAGACCCAGTACTTC.

This clone was seen a single time. The chain employs TRBV4-1 and TRBJ2-7, with 12 bases aligning to TRBD2. The V gene end was trimmed by 1 base and the J gene end by 6 bases; junction bases not matched to a gene: 7. This CDR3 contains 16 residues. Germline V CDR1 and CDR2: MGHRA, YSYEKL. CDR3: CASSQVPTSGGLEQYF. CDR3 nucleotide sequence: TGCGCCAGCAGCCAAGTTCCGACTAGCGGGGGTCTCGAGCAGTACTTC.

The chain joins TRBV9 to TRBJ1-6; 11 bases align to TRBD1. After removal of 0 bases from V and 10 bases from J, the junction contained 3 bases not matched to a gene. The CDR3 runs to 15 residues. The germline V gene has CDR1 SGDLS and CDR2 YYNGEE. The CDR3 nucleotides are TGTGCCAGCAGCGTAGCAGGACAGGGGGCCTCACCCCTCCACTTT. This codes for CASSVAGQGASPLHF.

The chain carries TRBV13 and TRBJ2-7, with D uncertain. CDR1 is PRHDT and CDR2 is FYEKMQ in the germline V gene (reference sequence). The CDR3 has 12 residues. Trimming shortened V by 5 bases and J by 3 bases, and 8 bases separated the two germline ends. CDR3 loop: CASSQSYYEQYF. The CDR3 DNA is TGTGCCAGCAGCCAGTCCTACTACGAGCAGTACTTC.

The chain links TRBV11-2 to TRBJ1-2; D remains ambiguous. Germline assignment: CDR1 SGHAT and CDR2 FQNNGV. CDR3 length: 14 residues. The V end was cut by 4 bases, the J end by 6 bases, with 15 bases between. This CDR3 is CASSSAGRQNGYTF. The CDR3 DNA is TGTGCCAGCAGCTCTGCGGGGAGGCAAAATGGCTACACCTTC.

In DNA, the CDR3 is TGTGCCAGTACCCTAGCAGCGGAGTACAATGAGCAGTTCTTC. Its protein product is CASTLAAEYNEQFF. The V gene is TRBV19, the J gene TRBJ2-1; weak D call: TRBD2 (5 bases). The germline V and J ends were trimmed by 7 bases and 4 bases, with 14 bases remaining between them. The CDR3 length is 14 residues. The germline V gene encodes CDR1 LNHDA and CDR2 SQIVND (reference sequence).

In DNA, the CDR3 is TGTGCCAGCAGCTTACTAGCGGGGACATACAATGAGCAGTTCTTC. The encoded protein is CASSLLAGTYNEQFF. The rearrangement links TRBV5-6 to TRBJ2-1, with 10 bases lining up with TRBD2. The CDR3 extends over 15 amino acids. The germline V gene encodes CDR1 SGHDT and CDR2 YYEEEE. The trim removed 2 bases at V and 4 bases at J, leaving 3 bases unmatched.

This clone was recorded only once. The chain links TRBV19 to TRBJ2-1, with D unresolved. The V and J ends lost 4 bases and 4 bases respectively, with 11 bases between them. The CDR3 has 14 residues. Germline CDR1 and CDR2: LNHDA and SQIVND (reference sequence). CDR3 DNA sequence: TGTGCCAGTAGTACCCCCCCCTTATACAATGAGCAGTTCTTC. Translation: CASSTPPLYNEQFF.

The chain couples TRBV27 to TRBJ1-5; D unresolved. The CDR3 is 13 amino acids. V was shortened by 2 bases and J by 4 bases, with 6 bases between the two germline ends. The germline V gene encodes CDR1 MNHEY and CDR2 SMNVEV (reference sequence). CDR3 sequence: CASSLMGNQPQHF. For the CDR3, the DNA is TGTGCCAGCAGTTTAATGGGGAATCAGCCCCAGCATTTT.

The gene calls are TRBV7-9 and TRBJ2-7; 10 bases agree with TRBD1. Germline CDR1 SEHNR, CDR2 FQNEAQ (reference sequence). CDR3 length: 14 amino acids. V gave up 7 bases and J gave up 4 bases; unmatched junction bases: 7. The CDR3 DNA follows: TGTGCCAGCATCTCCCGGGACAGGGGTTACGAGCAGTACTTC. This gives the protein CASISRDRGYEQYF.

This chain links TRBV5-1 with TRBJ1-2; no firm D call. Germline assignment: CDR1 SGHRS and CDR2 YFSETQ. V shed 0 bases and J shed 4 bases, with 10 bases lying between them. This CDR3 has 14 amino acids. CDR3 loop: CASSLDGSTYGYTF. In DNA, the CDR3 is TGCGCCAGCAGCTTGGACGGGTCCACCTATGGCTACACCTTC.

The chain is built from TRBV29-1 and TRBJ2-7, with D possibly TRBD1 on 8 matching bases. CDR3 length: 14 residues. Looked up from germline, CDR1 is SQVTM and CDR2 is ANQGSEA. V lost 6 bases, J lost 1 base, and 16 bases lay in between. The CDR3 region is CSVETGGVSYEQYF. CDR3 nucleotide sequence: TGCAGCGTAGAAACAGGGGGGGTATCCTACGAGCAGTACTTC.

CDR3 in DNA: TGTGCCAGCAGCTTAGTAGGGGCAGGGGCGTACCCCACTGAAGCTTTCTTT. Translation: CASSLVGAGAYPTEAFF. The V gene is TRBV11-2, the J gene TRBJ1-1; a possible D gene is TRBD1 (6 bases). In germline, CDR1 is SGHAT, CDR2 FQNNGV. V gave up 1 base and J gave up 4 bases, with 19 bases separating them. This CDR3 is 17 amino acids long.

V usage is TRBV7-6 and J usage is TRBJ2-7; the match to TRBD1 covers 9 bases. Per the germline V gene, CDR1 is SGHVS and CDR2 is FNYEAQ. Trimming removed 5 bases from V and 3 bases from J; junction bases left unmatched: 5. The CDR3 sequence is 14 residues long. The CDR3 DNA is TGTGCCAGCAGCCCCGGGACAGGGAACTACGAGCAGTACTTC. Translating it yields CASSPGTGNYEQYF.

This clone occurred once. The gene calls are TRBV29-1 and TRBJ1-5; D possibly corresponds to TRBD1 (6 bases). CDR1 and CDR2 (germline): SQVTM, ANQGSEA. The CDR3 length is 14 residues. V dropped 4 bases and J dropped 4 bases, with 14 bases sitting between them. The CDR3: CSVVIRDINQPQHF. The DNA for the CDR3 is TGCAGCGTTGTTATCAGGGACATTAATCAGCCCCAGCATTTT.

This clone was observed once. V is TRBV11-2 and J is TRBJ1-3; no clear D gene. CDR3 size: 12 residues. V lost 3 bases and J lost 4, with 4 bases in between. Germline lookup yields CDR1 SGHAT and CDR2 FQNNGV. CDR3 loop: CASSFQGNTIYF. For the CDR3, the DNA is TGTGCCAGCAGCTTTCAGGGAAACACCATATATTTT.

The rearrangement links TRBV3-1 (or the pseudogene TRBV3-2) to TRBJ2-2; D might be TRBD2 (5 bases). The germline gives CDR1 LGHDT, CDR2 YNNKEL (reference sequence). The CDR3 has 13 amino acids. The V gene lost 2 bases and the J gene lost 6 bases, with 7 bases spanning the gap. CDR3 in amino acids: CASSQMEAGELFF. CDR3 coding DNA: TGTGCCAGCAGCCAAATGGAGGCCGGGGAGCTGTTTTTT.

V and J are TRBV5-6 and TRBJ1-3; D not certain. Trimming removed 4 bases from V and 0 bases from J, with 11 bases in between. CDR1 SGHDT and CDR2 YYEEEE come from the germline V gene. This CDR3 has 15 amino acids. The CDR3 protein is CASSPLGNSGNTIYF. The CDR3 DNA reads TGTGCCAGCAGCCCCCTGGGGAACTCTGGAAACACCATATATTTT. The whole variable domain, filled in from reference TRBV5-6 and TRBJ1-3, reads DAGVTQSPTHLIKTRGQQVTLRCSPKSGHDTVSWYQQALGQGPQFIFQYYEEEERQRGNFPDRFSGHQFPNYSSELNVNALLLGDSALYLCASSPLGNSGNTIYFGEGSWLTVV.

CDR3 coding DNA: TGTGCCAGCAGAAATTATGACTGGTCCTATGGCTACACCTTC. Protein: CASRNYDWSYGYTF. The chain uses TRBV6-5 and TRBJ1-2; D uncertain. V shed 6 bases and J shed 4 bases, with 15 bases lying between them. This CDR3 contains 14 residues. Germline V gene lookup returns CDR1 MNHEY and CDR2 SVGAGI.

This clone has just a few counts. This rearrangement joins TRBV5-6 to TRBJ2-7; D is unresolved. The CDR3 spans 14 residues. The V gene lost 0 bases and the J gene lost 4 bases, with 11 bases spanning the gap. CDR1 is SGHDT, CDR2 YYEEEE, per germline. As DNA, the CDR3 is TGTGCCAGCAGCTTGGATAGGACCGTATACGAGCAGTACTTC. Translating gives CASSLDRTVYEQYF.

The chain employs TRBV5-1 and TRBJ1-1, with D perhaps matching TRBD1 (5 bases). V lost 0 bases to trimming and J lost 1 base, with 7 bases between them. Per germline, CDR1 SGHRS and CDR2 YFSETQ. The CDR3 totals 14 residues. The CDR3 is CASSLAGTNTEAFF. The DNA for the CDR3 is TGCGCCAGCAGCTTGGCCGGGACGAACACTGAAGCTTTCTTT.

The chain joins TRBV7-9 to TRBJ2-7; D not certain. This CDR3 comprises 11 residues. The germline CDR1 and CDR2 sequences are SEHNR and FQNEAQ (reference sequence). Trimming cost V 3 bases and J 1 base, with 1 base left between them. CDR3 sequence reads: CASSFSYEQYF. The CDR3 region has the DNA TGTGCCAGCAGCTTTTCCTACGAGCAGTACTTC.

Only one count was recorded for this clone. The rearrangement uses TRBV29-1 and TRBJ1-2; TRBD1 matches at 8 bases. V lost 7 bases to trimming and J lost 6 bases; unmatched junction nucleotides: 10. CDR3 length: 13 residues. Germline V lookup: CDR1 SQVTM, CDR2 ANQGSEA. In DNA form, the CDR3 reads TGCAGCGACTCCCGGACAGGGTGGGATGGCTACACCTTC. Protein: CSDSRTGWDGYTF.

This sequence joins TRBV11-3 and TRBJ1-1; 7 bases map to TRBD1. This CDR3 is 14 amino acids long. J gave up 0 bases and V 3 bases, and 1 base lay outside the gene matches. From germline, CDR1 is SGHNT and CDR2 YENEEA. CDR3 DNA sequence: TGTGCCAGCAGCTTTGGGACAGTGAACACTGAAGCTTTCTTT. It yields the protein CASSFGTVNTEAFF.

J is TRBJ2-7 and V is TRBV5-1, with TRBD1 as a possible D gene (5 bases). The CDR3 sequence is 13 residues long. Trimming pared 4 bases from V and 6 bases from J, leaving 14 bases between. Germline loops: CDR1 SGHRS, CDR2 YFSETQ. DNA for the CDR3: TGCGCCAGCAGCCGGCTCGAGCAGGGCGAGCAGTACTTC. Translated: CASSRLEQGEQYF.